Below are 2 T cell receptor beta chains sequenced from a single sample in a study of fetal regulatory T cell absence and autoimmunity. Clones were sequenced by immunoSEQ multiplex PCR, and TCRdb holds only the in-frame ones, with some missing. Altogether 45,000 to 50,000 clones are present, roughly 80% being singletons, with the ten largest covering less than 0.5%. The sequencing input was cord blood. These receptors originate from a newborn boy with IPEX syndrome.

The V and J genes are TRBV30 and TRBJ1-1; 9 bases map to TRBD1. Trimming cost V 1 base and J 0 bases; bases outside gene matches: 0. The CDR3 has 14 residues. Per germline, CDR1 GTSNPN and CDR2 SVGIG (reference sequence). Here the CDR3 reads CAWSDRGLNTEAFF. The CDR3 DNA is TGTGCCTGGAGTGACAGGGGGCTGAACACTGAAGCTTTCTTT. Filled out from reference TRBV30 and TRBJ1-1, the complete variable domain reads SQTIHQWPATLVQPVGSPLSLECTVEGTSNPNLYWYRQAAGRGLQLLFYSVGIGQISSEVPQNLSASRPQDRQFILSSKKLLLSDSGFYLCAWSDRGLNTEAFFGQGTRLTVV.

The V gene is TRBV9, the J gene TRBJ1-2; D perhaps matches TRBD1 (5 bases). CDR1 is SGDLS, CDR2 YYNGEE, per germline. The CDR3 is 14 amino acids. V lost 1 base and J lost 3, with 10 bases in between. Written as DNA, the CDR3 is TGTGCCAGCAGCGTAACCGGGACGGACTATGGCTACACCTTC. Protein product: CASSVTGTDYGYTF. The whole variable domain, filled in from reference TRBV9 and TRBJ1-2, reads DSGVTQTPKHLITATGQRVTLRCSPRSGDLSVYWYQQSLDQGLQFLIQYYNGEERAKGNILERFSAQQFPDLHSELNLSSLELGDSALYFCASSVTGTDYGYTFGSGTRLTVV.